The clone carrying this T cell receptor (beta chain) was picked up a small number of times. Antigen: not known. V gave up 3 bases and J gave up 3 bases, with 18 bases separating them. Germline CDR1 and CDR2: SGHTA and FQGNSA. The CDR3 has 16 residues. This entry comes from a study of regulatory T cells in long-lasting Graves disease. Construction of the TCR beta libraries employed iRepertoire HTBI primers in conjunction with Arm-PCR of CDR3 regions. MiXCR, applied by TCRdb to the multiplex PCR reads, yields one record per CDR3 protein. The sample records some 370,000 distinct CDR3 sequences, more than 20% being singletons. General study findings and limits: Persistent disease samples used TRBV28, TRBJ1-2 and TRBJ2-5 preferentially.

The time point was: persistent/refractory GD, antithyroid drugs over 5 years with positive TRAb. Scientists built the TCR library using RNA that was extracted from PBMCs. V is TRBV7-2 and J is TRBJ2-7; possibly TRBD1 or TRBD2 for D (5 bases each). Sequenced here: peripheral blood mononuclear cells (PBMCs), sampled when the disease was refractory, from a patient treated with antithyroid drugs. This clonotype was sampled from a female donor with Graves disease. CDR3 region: CASSFPPGTGYYEQYF. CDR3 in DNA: TGTGCCAGCAGCTTTCCACCCGGGACGGGATACTACGAGCAGTACTTC.